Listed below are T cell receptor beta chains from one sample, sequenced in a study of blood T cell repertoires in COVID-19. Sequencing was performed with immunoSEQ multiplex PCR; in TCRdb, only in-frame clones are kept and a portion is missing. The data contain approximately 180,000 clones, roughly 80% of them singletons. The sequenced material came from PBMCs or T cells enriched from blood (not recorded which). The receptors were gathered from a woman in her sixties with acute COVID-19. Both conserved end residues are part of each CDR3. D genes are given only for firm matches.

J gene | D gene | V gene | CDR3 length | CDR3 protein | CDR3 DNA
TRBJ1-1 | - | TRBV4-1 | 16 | CASSQEGPQVGTEAFF | TGCGCCAGCAGCCAAGAAGGTCCTCAGGTGGGCACTGAAGCTTTCTTT
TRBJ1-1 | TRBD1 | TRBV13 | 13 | CASSEQGAPEAFF | TGTGCCAGCAGTGAACAGGGGGCCCCTGAAGCTTTCTTT
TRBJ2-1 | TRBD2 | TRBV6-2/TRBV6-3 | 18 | CASSSSARASGGFNEQFF | TGTGCCAGCAGTTCCTCCGCACGGGCTAGCGGGGGGTTCAATGAGCAGTTCTTC
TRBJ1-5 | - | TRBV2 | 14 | CASSTGMRSQPQHF | TGTGCCAGCTCCACTGGAATGCGGAGTCAGCCCCAGCATTTT
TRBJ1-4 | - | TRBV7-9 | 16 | CASSYPGLKGNEKLFF | TGTGCCAGCAGCTATCCAGGGTTAAAGGGTAATGAAAAACTGTTTTTT
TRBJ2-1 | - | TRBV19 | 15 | CASSIRRSDVNEQFF | TGTGCCAGTAGTATTAGAAGGAGTGACGTCAATGAGCAGTTCTTC
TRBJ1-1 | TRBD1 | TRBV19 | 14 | CASRKTGTNTEAFF | TGTGCCAGTAGGAAGACAGGGACGAACACTGAAGCTTTCTTT
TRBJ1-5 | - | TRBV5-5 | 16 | CASSLVGGPGYQPQHF | TGTGCCAGCAGCTTGGTCGGGGGGCCAGGGTATCAGCCCCAGCATTTT
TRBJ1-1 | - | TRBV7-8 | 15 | CASSLASGMNTEAFF | TGTGCCAGCAGCTTAGCTTCAGGGATGAACACTGAAGCTTTCTTT
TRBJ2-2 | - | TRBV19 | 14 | CASSEGPYTGELFF | TGTGCCAGTAGTGAGGGCCCTTATACCGGGGAGCTGTTTTTT